This T cell receptor beta chain came from a study of metastatic and nonmetastatic thyroid tumors. This clone is medium-sized in the sample. Thyroid surgery was performed in patients who had received no treatment beforehand. Germline V gives CDR1 SGHTA, CDR2 FQGNSA. V shed 5 bases and J 6 bases; nucleotides not matched to a gene: 5. The CDR3 runs 14 residues. In the authors' workflow: The study built a papillary thyroid cancer distant-metastasis classifier from CDR3 differences across clinicopathological groups. TCRdb re-clonotyped the PCR reads via MiXCR. The V and J calls were not made by the authors but by TCRdb's processing. This table holds over 9,000 clones, around 12% found once.

V and J are TRBV7-2 and TRBJ2-1; 9 nucleotides agree with TRBD2. The sample consisted of blood. The clonotype was recovered from a female donor with papillary thyroid cancer or a benign thyroid nodule (not recorded which). Some clones in this sample may be carry-over from other donors' samples. This CDR3 reads CASSTRTSANEQFF. The CDR3 DNA follows: TGTGCCAGCAGCACCCGGACTAGCGCCAATGAGCAGTTCTTC.